One and the same sample provided the 28 T cell receptor beta chains below, sequenced in a study of blood T cell repertoires in COVID-19. The repertoire was sequenced with immunoSEQ multiplex PCR; TCRdb's copy has only in-frame clones and lacks some. The table has roughly 57,000 clones, over 70% seen once. Material for sequencing was peripheral blood. The source is a man aged 60-69 years with acute or convalescent COVID-19.

The V gene is TRBV5-8, the J gene TRBJ2-1; 7 bases line up with TRBD2. The CDR3 is 14 amino acids. Germline V gives CDR1 SGHTS, CDR2 YDEGEE. Unmatched junction bases numbered 5, after V lost 0 bases and J lost 8 bases. The chain's CDR3 is CASSLESGVYEQFF. CDR3 coding DNA: TGTGCCAGCAGCTTGGAGAGCGGGGTCTATGAGCAGTTCTTC.

This chain joins TRBV13 and TRBJ1-4; no clear D. CDR1 is PRHDT, CDR2 FYEKMQ, per germline (reference sequence). Trimming removed 2 bases from V and 8 bases from J, with 15 bases in between. This CDR3 contains 15 residues. In DNA form, the CDR3 reads TGTGCCAGCAGCTTACGAGCCCCGGGTTGGGAAAAACTGTTTTTT. Translation gives CASSLRAPGWEKLFF.

The V call is TRBV24-1, the J call TRBJ2-3; 10 nucleotides line up with TRBD1. The V gene's germline CDR1 is KGHDR and CDR2 SFDVKD. This CDR3 is 16 amino acids long. J lost 1 base, V lost 3 bases, and 3 bases had no gene match. Written as DNA, the CDR3 is TGTGCCACCAGTGATCCCGGGACAGGGGGCACAGATACGCAGTATTTT. Translated, it gives CATSDPGTGGTDTQYF.

This clone was counted between two and nine times. The chain recombines TRBV19 with TRBJ2-2, with D perhaps matching TRBD2 (6 bases). Between the trimmed V and J ends, which lost 3 bases and 1 base, there was a span of 12 bases. Germline V CDR1 and CDR2: LNHDA, SQIVND (reference sequence). This CDR3 has 16 residues. CDR3 DNA: TGTGCCAGTAGTATTCGGCGGGGCCGGAACACCGGGGAGCTGTTTTTT. Its translation: CASSIRRGRNTGELFF.

The V gene is TRBV5-1, the J gene TRBJ1-1; 8 nucleotides match TRBD1. Germline-derived CDR1 and CDR2 are SGHRS and YFSETQ. V dropped 5 bases and J dropped 8; count of bases not matched to a gene: 5. The CDR3 consists of 12 residues. The CDR3 coding sequence is TGCGCCAGCAGTCATGACAGGGGAGAAGCTTTCTTT. Protein sequence: CASSHDRGEAFF.

As concerns this clone: Other nucleotide sequences from this sample produce the same CDR3. The chain combines TRBV11-3 with TRBJ1-1; 7 nucleotides agree with TRBD1. The V segment lost 4 bases and the J segment 6 bases; nucleotides outside the gene matches: 5. The CDR3 spans 13 residues. The germline V gene has CDR1 SGHNT and CDR2 YENEEA. The CDR3 is CASSSRQGSEAFF. The CDR3 bases are TGTGCCAGCAGCTCAAGACAGGGCTCTGAAGCTTTCTTT.

The chain couples TRBV5-5 to TRBJ1-2; 10 positions agree with TRBD1. The CDR3 extends over 17 amino acids. The trim removed 3 bases at V and 2 bases at J, leaving 10 bases unmatched. From germline, CDR1 is SGHKS and CDR2 YYEKEE (reference sequence). CDR3 residues: CASSSGQGRAENYGYTF. The CDR3, as DNA: TGTGCCAGCAGCTCGGGACAGGGGCGAGCTGAGAACTATGGCTACACCTTC.

The chain uses TRBV24-1 and TRBJ2-6, with 8 bases matching TRBD1. Losses at the gene ends were 3 bases for V and 4 bases for J; bases not matched to a gene: 7. Per germline, CDR1 KGHDR and CDR2 SFDVKD. The CDR3 totals 17 residues. The CDR3 spells CATSDPTGGNGANVLTF. The CDR3 coding sequence is TGTGCCACCAGTGATCCTACAGGGGGGAACGGGGCCAACGTCCTGACTTTC.

This chain uses TRBV9 with TRBJ2-5; a possible D gene is TRBD2 (6 bases). Germline assignment: CDR1 SGDLS and CDR2 YYNGEE. The CDR3 contains 15 residues. V was shortened by 4 bases and J by 7 bases, with 20 bases between the two germline ends. This chain's CDR3 is CASSPGGAQKGTQYF. CDR3 coding DNA: TGTGCCAGCAGCCCTGGAGGGGCGCAAAAAGGGACCCAGTACTTC. Supplemented by reference TRBV9 and TRBJ2-5, the full variable domain reads DSGVTQTPKHLITATGQRVTLRCSPRSGDLSVYWYQQSLDQGLQFLIQYYNGEERAKGNILERFSAQQFPDLHSELNLSSLELGDSALYFCASSPGGAQKGTQYFGPGTRLLVL.

This clone was counted a few times. The V and J genes are TRBV7-9 and TRBJ1-1; the D gene is possibly TRBD1 (6 bases). CDR1 and CDR2 from the germline V gene are SEHNR and FQNEAQ (reference sequence). Between the trimmed V and J ends, which lost 5 bases and 2 bases, there was a span of 9 bases. The length of the CDR3 is 13 residues. CDR3 protein: CASSTQGNTEAFF. CDR3 sequence (DNA): TGTGCCAGCAGCACACAGGGCAACACTGAAGCTTTCTTT.

The chain carries TRBV6-5 and TRBJ1-3; 7 bases map to TRBD1. Germline V lookup: CDR1 MNHEY, CDR2 SVGAGI. V was clipped by 6 bases and J by 3 bases; unmatched bases: 8. The CDR3 spans 15 residues. CDR3 nucleotides: TGTGCCAGCAGGCCCGGGACAGCTCTTGGAAACACCATATATTTT. Translation gives CASRPGTALGNTIYF.

This chain links TRBV11-2 with TRBJ2-1, with 8 nucleotides matching TRBD2. With 6 bases clipped from V and 6 bases from J, the junction kept 7 bases outside the gene matches. The CDR3 length is 14 residues. CDR1 is SGHAT, CDR2 FQNNGV, per germline. CDR3 protein: CASSSRTSPNEQFF. CDR3 sequence (DNA): TGTGCCAGCAGTTCCAGGACTAGCCCCAATGAGCAGTTCTTC.

The chain uses TRBV4-1 and TRBJ1-5; D is possibly TRBD1 (5 bases). CDR3 length: 16 residues. V lost 6 bases and J 5 bases, leaving 20 bases between the germline ends. CDR1 and CDR2 from the germline V gene are MGHRA and YSYEKL. The CDR3 DNA is TGCGCCAGCAGACTATCCGGCCAGGGCGAATATCAGCCCCAGCATTTT. Its protein is CASRLSGQGEYQPQHF.

The V and J genes are TRBV7-2 and TRBJ2-3, with 11 bases aligning to TRBD2. The V gene's germline CDR1 is SGHTA and CDR2 FQGNSA. Trimming took 4 bases from V and 0 from J; bases not matched to a gene: 3. This CDR3 has 16 amino acids. As DNA, the CDR3 is TGTGCCAGCAGCTCGGCTAGCGGGGGGAGCACAGATACGCAGTATTTT. Encoded protein: CASSSASGGSTDTQYF.

The genes are TRBV5-1 and TRBJ1-4; D gene ambiguous. V lost 4 bases and J lost 0, with 4 bases in between. The germline gives CDR1 SGHRS, CDR2 YFSETQ. The CDR3 has 13 residues. DNA of the CDR3: TGCGCCAGCAGCAGCGCAACTAATGAAAAACTGTTTTTT. Protein: CASSSATNEKLFF.

The CDR3: CASSLIQGGNEQFF. Here the CDR3 DNA reads TGCGCCAGCAGCTTAATACAAGGAGGCAATGAGCAGTTCTTC. V and J are TRBV5-1 and TRBJ2-1, with D possibly matching TRBD2 (5 bases). The germline V gene encodes CDR1 SGHRS and CDR2 YFSETQ. V dropped 2 bases and J dropped 6 bases, with 12 bases sitting between them. The length of the CDR3 is 14 residues.

The chain recombines TRBV28 with TRBJ2-5; perhaps TRBD2 as D (7 bases). This CDR3 has 18 amino acids. Germline values: CDR1 MDHEN, CDR2 SYDVKM. V gave up 6 bases and J gave up 1 base, with 24 bases separating them. The chain's CDR3 is CASSRNLGGRGLQETQYF. The CDR3 DNA reads TGTGCCAGCAGCCGTAACCTCGGAGGGCGGGGGCTCCAAGAGACCCAGTACTTC.

The V call is TRBV7-3, the J call TRBJ1-6, with unresolved D. Deletions cut 5 bases from V and 8 bases from J, with 10 bases between. Germline CDR1 is SGHTA and CDR2 is FQGTGA. This CDR3 has 13 residues. The CDR3 bases are TGTGCCAGCAGCGCCGAGTCTTATTCACCCCTCCACTTT. It is translated as CASSAESYSPLHF.

The chain carries TRBV5-8 and TRBJ2-7; tentatively, D is TRBD1 (5 bases). The CDR3 is 16 residues long. The ends were cut back, 5 bases at V and 4 bases at J, with 22 bases in the middle. CDR1 is SGHTS and CDR2 is YDEGEE in the germline V gene. The CDR3 region is CASSPYGPGLMYEQYF. CDR3 nucleotides: TGTGCCAGCAGTCCCTACGGACCAGGGCTAATGTACGAGCAGTACTTC.

The chain combines TRBV18 with TRBJ2-1, with D uncertain. The CDR3 is made up of 14 amino acids. Trimming removed 2 bases at V and 1 base at J, with 6 bases between. Germline V gene data show CDR1 as KGHSH and CDR2 as LQKENI. The CDR3 loop is CASSPTRSYNEQFF. The CDR3 nucleotides are TGTGCCAGCTCACCAACGAGGTCCTACAATGAGCAGTTCTTC. Full variable domain (rest looked up from reference TRBV18 and TRBJ2-1): NAGVMQNPRHLVRRRGQEARLRCSPMKGHSHVYWYRQLPEEGLKFMVYLQKENIIDESGMPKERFSAEFPKEGPSILRIQQVVRGDSAAYFCASSPTRSYNEQFFGPGTRLTVL.

The chain couples TRBV18 to TRBJ2-7; 7 bases fit TRBD1. CDR1 and CDR2 from the germline V gene are KGHSH and LQKENI. V lost 3 bases to trimming and J lost 3 bases; unmatched junction nucleotides: 5. The CDR3 loop spans 14 amino acids. CDR3 region: CASSPGQLVYEQYF. CDR3 coding DNA: TGTGCCAGCTCACCGGGACAGTTAGTCTACGAGCAGTACTTC.

V and J are TRBV24-1 and TRBJ1-1; perhaps TRBD1 as D (5 bases). The CDR3 spans 13 residues. The germline V and J ends were trimmed by 10 bases and 8 bases, with 19 bases remaining between them. Germline V CDR1 and CDR2: KGHDR, SFDVKD. CDR3 in amino acids: CATRDGGREEAFF. The CDR3 region has the DNA TGTGCCACAAGGGACGGGGGGAGAGAAGAAGCTTTCTTT.

To note about this clone: Other DNA variants within this sample encode the same CDR3. The chain recombines TRBV6-5 with TRBJ1-1; tentative D call: TRBD1 (5 bases). Germline V gene lookup returns CDR1 MNHEY and CDR2 SVGAGI. This CDR3 is 13 amino acids long. Trimming left V 0 bases short and J 7 bases short, with 9 bases between. CDR3 DNA: TGTGCCAGCAGTTACTCACCCAGGGTTGAAGCTTTCTTT. Amino acids: CASSYSPRVEAFF.

V usage is TRBV7-8 and J usage is TRBJ1-1, with 7 positions matching TRBD1. This CDR3 is 18 amino acids long. The J segment lost 0 bases and the V segment lost 1 base, leaving 11 bases of the junction unmatched. CDR1 is SGHVS, CDR2 FQNEAQ, per germline. CDR3 amino acids: CASSLGALGGRMNTEAFF. The CDR3 bases are TGTGCCAGCAGCTTAGGAGCGCTAGGGGGCCGCATGAACACTGAAGCTTTCTTT.

The rearrangement uses TRBV7-8 and TRBJ2-2; D perhaps matches TRBD2 (5 bases). Germline V gene sequence: CDR1 SGHVS, CDR2 FQNEAQ. With 2 bases removed from V and 7 bases from J, the gap between germline ends came to 5 bases. The CDR3 length is 12 residues. CDR3 bases: TGTGCCAGCAGCTTAAGCGGCGGGGAGCTGTTTTTT. Translated: CASSLSGGELFF.

This CDR3 reads CASSFTGQDTDTQYF. The CDR3 bases are TGCGCCAGCAGTTTTACAGGGCAGGACACAGATACGCAGTATTTT. V and J are TRBV5-1 and TRBJ2-3, with D possibly matching TRBD1 (6 bases). This CDR3 is built from 15 residues. Trimming took off 5 bases at V and 2 bases at J, with 15 bases between the two ends. Germline V CDR1 and CDR2: SGHRS, YFSETQ.

The rearrangement joins TRBV2 to TRBJ2-5, with 7 bases aligning to TRBD1. This CDR3 has 13 amino acids. CDR1 is SNHLY, CDR2 FYNNEI, per germline. V was pared by 6 bases and J by 5 bases, with 6 bases of the junction left unmatched. CDR3 in DNA: TGTGCCAGCAGCCCGGACAGGAGCGAGACCCAGTACTTC. Amino acid sequence: CASSPDRSETQYF. Combining the CDR3 with reference TRBV2 and TRBJ2-5 gives the whole variable domain EPEVTQTPSHQVTQMGQEVILRCVPISNHLYFYWYRQILGQKVEFLVSFYNNEISEKSEIFDDQFSVERPDGSNFTLKIRSTKLEDSAMYFCASSPDRSETQYFGPGTRLLVL.

This clone was detected only once. The chain links TRBV2 to TRBJ1-2; 8 bases fit TRBD1. In germline, CDR1 is SNHLY, CDR2 FYNNEI. The CDR3 has 13 residues. Trimming cost V 4 bases and J 3 bases; bases outside gene matches: 1. CDR3 DNA: TGTGCCAGCAGTGGGGGACAGGACTATGGCTACACCTTC. Translating it yields CASSGGQDYGYTF.